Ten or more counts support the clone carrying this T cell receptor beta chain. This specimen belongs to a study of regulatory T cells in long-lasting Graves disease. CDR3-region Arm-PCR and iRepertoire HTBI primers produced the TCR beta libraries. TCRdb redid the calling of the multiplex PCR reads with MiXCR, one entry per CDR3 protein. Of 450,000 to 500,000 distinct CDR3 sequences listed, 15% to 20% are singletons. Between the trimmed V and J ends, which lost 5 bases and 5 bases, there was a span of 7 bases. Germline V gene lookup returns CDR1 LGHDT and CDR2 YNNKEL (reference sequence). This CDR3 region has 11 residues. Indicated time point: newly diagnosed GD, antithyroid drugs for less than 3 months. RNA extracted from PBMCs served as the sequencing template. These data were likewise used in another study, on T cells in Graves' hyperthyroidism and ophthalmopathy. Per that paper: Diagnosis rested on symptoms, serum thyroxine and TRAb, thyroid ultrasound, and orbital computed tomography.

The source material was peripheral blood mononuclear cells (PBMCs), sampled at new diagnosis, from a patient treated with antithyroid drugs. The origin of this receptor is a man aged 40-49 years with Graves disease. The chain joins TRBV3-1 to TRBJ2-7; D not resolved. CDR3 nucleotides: TGTGCCAGCAGCATCTCTGACGAGCAGTACTTC. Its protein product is CASSISDEQYF.